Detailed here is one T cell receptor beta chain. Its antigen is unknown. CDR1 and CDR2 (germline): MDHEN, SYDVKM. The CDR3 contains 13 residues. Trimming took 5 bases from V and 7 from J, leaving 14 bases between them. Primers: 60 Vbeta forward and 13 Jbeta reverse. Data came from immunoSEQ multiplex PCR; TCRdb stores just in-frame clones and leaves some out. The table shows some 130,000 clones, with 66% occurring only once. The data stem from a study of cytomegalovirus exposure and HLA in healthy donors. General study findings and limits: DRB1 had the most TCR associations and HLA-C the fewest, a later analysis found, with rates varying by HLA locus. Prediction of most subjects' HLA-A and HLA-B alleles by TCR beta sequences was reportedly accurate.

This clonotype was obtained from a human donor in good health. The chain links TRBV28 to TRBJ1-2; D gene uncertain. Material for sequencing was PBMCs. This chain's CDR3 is CASSLAGGSGYTF. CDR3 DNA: TGTGCCAGCAGTCTGGCTGGAGGGTCTGGCTACACCTTC.